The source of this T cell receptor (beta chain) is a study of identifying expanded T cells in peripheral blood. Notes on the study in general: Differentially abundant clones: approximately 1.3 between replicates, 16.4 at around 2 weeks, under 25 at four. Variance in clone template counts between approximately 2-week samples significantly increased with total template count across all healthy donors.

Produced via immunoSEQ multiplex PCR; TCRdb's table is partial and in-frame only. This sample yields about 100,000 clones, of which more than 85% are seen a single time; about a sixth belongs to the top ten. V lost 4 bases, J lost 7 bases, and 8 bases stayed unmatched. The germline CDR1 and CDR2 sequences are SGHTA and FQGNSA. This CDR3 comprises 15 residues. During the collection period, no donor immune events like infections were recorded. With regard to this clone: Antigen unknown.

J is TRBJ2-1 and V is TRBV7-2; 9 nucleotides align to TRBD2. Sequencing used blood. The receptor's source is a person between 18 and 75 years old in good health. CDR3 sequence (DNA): TGTGCCAGCAGCTCCGGCGGGGGGGCCGGGAATGAGCAGTTCTTC. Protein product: CASSSGGGAGNEQFF.